The 16 T cell receptor beta chains below all came from one sample that was sequenced in a study of cytomegalovirus exposure and HLA in healthy donors. TCRdb's copy holds only in-frame clones and misses some; the assay was immunoSEQ multiplex PCR. The data contain 120,000 or so clones, roughly 89% of them seen just once; the ten biggest clones take up 1.5% to 2%. The sample taken for sequencing was PBMCs. The source is a woman between 18 and 29 years old in good health and CMV-seronegative.

The gene calls are TRBV6-1 and TRBJ2-7; 12 bases map to TRBD1. Trimming at V came to 5 bases and at J to 3 bases, leaving 5 bases not matched to a gene. CDR3 length: 15 residues. The germline V gene encodes CDR1 MNHNS and CDR2 SASEGT. The CDR3 loop is CASSTRDRGHYEQYF. The CDR3 bases are TGTGCCAGCAGTACCCGGGACAGGGGGCACTACGAGCAGTACTTC.

The chain uses TRBV6-1 and TRBJ2-7; TRBD1 matches at 9 bases. The V and J ends lost 2 bases and 10 bases, in that order; junction bases with no gene match: 6. The CDR3 is 13 amino acids. Germline assignment: CDR1 MNHNS and CDR2 SASEGT. The CDR3 spells CASSERDRVAQYF. The DNA for the CDR3 is TGTGCCAGCAGTGAAAGGGACAGGGTAGCCCAGTACTTC.

The CDR3 reads CAWSPGGRTEAFF. The CDR3 DNA follows: TGTGCCTGGAGTCCTGGGGGCAGGACTGAAGCTTTCTTT. The rearrangement joins TRBV30 to TRBJ1-1, with a possible D match to TRBD1 (6 bases). Germline lookup yields CDR1 GTSNPN and CDR2 SVGIG (reference sequence). This CDR3 contains 13 residues. The V gene lost 2 bases and the J gene lost 5 bases, with 12 bases spanning the gap.

Concerning this clone: Mismatch with germline at one junction end may stem from a read error. The V gene is TRBV30, the J gene TRBJ1-2, with D possibly matching TRBD1 (6 bases). Germline-derived CDR1 and CDR2 are GTSNPN and SVGIG (reference sequence). This CDR3 is 11 amino acids long. Here the CDR3 DNA reads TGTGCCGGGAGTAGGGGGGGAGGCTACACCTTC. Its translation: CAGSRGGGYTF.

The CDR3 spells CASSLRQGASNEQYF. The CDR3, as DNA: TGCGCCAGCAGCCTGCGGCAGGGGGCAAGCAACGAGCAGTACTTC. The chain carries TRBV4-1 and TRBJ2-7, with TRBD1 matching over 8 bases. Looked up from germline, CDR1 is MGHRA and CDR2 is YSYEKL. This CDR3 is 15 amino acids long. The trim removed 4 bases at V and 5 bases at J, leaving 10 bases unmatched.

This clone came up a few times. The chain has TRBV4-2 and TRBJ2-7; D is possibly TRBD2 (5 bases). The CDR3 has 14 amino acids. Trimming removed 0 bases at V and 4 bases at J, with 10 bases between. From germline, CDR1 is LGHNA and CDR2 YNFKEQ. The CDR3 loop is CASSQDRTSYEQYF. CDR3 DNA sequence: TGTGCCAGCAGCCAAGATCGGACTTCTTACGAGCAGTACTTC.

In this sample, this clone turned up a few times. CDR3 in DNA: TGTGCCAGCAGCGGGGACAGGCACAATCAGCCCCAGCATTTT. Amino acids: CASSGDRHNQPQHF. V usage is TRBV7-2 and J usage is TRBJ1-5; 8 bases align to TRBD1. The CDR3 consists of 14 residues. The V gene end was trimmed by 5 bases and the J gene end by 3 bases; junction bases not matched to a gene: 3. In germline, CDR1 is SGHTA, CDR2 FQGNSA.

CDR3 in amino acids: CAWSVGTGTIGPQHF. The DNA of the CDR3 is TGTGCCTGGAGTGTGGGGACAGGGACTATTGGGCCCCAGCATTTT. The chain employs TRBV30 and TRBJ1-5; 9 bases map to TRBD1. With V trimmed by 0 bases and J by 9 bases, 9 bases remained unmatched. Germline CDR1 GTSNPN, CDR2 SVGIG (reference sequence). The CDR3 has 15 amino acids.

The chain employs TRBV6-5 and TRBJ1-1; possibly TRBD1 for D (6 bases). CDR3 length: 16 amino acids. CDR1 and CDR2 from the germline V gene are MNHEY and SVGAGI. Trimming pared 0 bases from V and 11 bases from J, leaving 22 bases between. The CDR3: CASSYSSFTGFYGAFF. In nucleotides, the CDR3 is TGTGCCAGCAGTTACTCATCATTTACAGGGTTTTACGGGGCTTTCTTT.

The chain links TRBV19 to TRBJ2-3; possible D gene TRBD1, 6 bases. The CDR3 spans 15 residues. The germline V and J ends were trimmed by 3 bases and 2 bases, with 12 bases remaining between them. Germline-derived CDR1 and CDR2 are LNHDA and SQIVND (reference sequence). CDR3 nucleotides: TGTGCCAGTAGTATGTTAGACAGGACCACAGATACGCAGTATTTT. Residues: CASSMLDRTTDTQYF. Using reference TRBV19 and TRBJ2-3 for the parts outside the CDR3, the full variable domain is DGGITQSPKYLFRKEGQNVTLSCEQNLNHDAMYWYRQDPGQGLRLIYYSQIVNDFQKGDIAEGYSVSREKKESFPLTVTSAQKNPTAFYLCASSMLDRTTDTQYFGPGTRLTVL.

The chain is built from TRBV19 and TRBJ2-7; tentatively, D is TRBD2 (6 bases). The CDR3 totals 14 residues. Germline CDR1 LNHDA, CDR2 SQIVND (reference sequence). Trimming took 5 bases from V and 7 from J, leaving 18 bases between them. The CDR3 DNA is TGTGCCAGTAGTGATCTAGCGTTCGCGTCAGAGCAGTACTTC. This gives the protein CASSDLAFASEQYF.

This sequence joins TRBV18 and TRBJ1-2; D is undetermined. The CDR3 loop spans 13 amino acids. Trimming stripped 6 bases from V and 11 bases from J, with 19 bases between. CDR1 and CDR2 from the germline V gene are KGHSH and LQKENI. The CDR3 DNA reads as TGTGCCAGCTCGGAACAGAAGATTTTCGAATACACCTTC. It translates to CASSEQKIFEYTF.

Of note for this clone: At one end the junction does not follow the germline gene, possibly because of a read error. V and J are TRBV7-7 and TRBJ2-7; a possible D gene is TRBD2 (5 bases). Per the germline V gene, CDR1 is SSHAT and CDR2 is FNYEAQ (reference sequence). This CDR3 spans 13 amino acids. The CDR3 protein is CASSMDAGHEQYF. The CDR3 nucleotides are TGTGCTAGCAGCATGGACGCGGGCCACGAGCAGTACTTC.

The chain combines TRBV2 with TRBJ2-7, with a weak D call TRBD2 (5 bases). CDR3 length: 14 residues. V was cut by 4 bases and J by 0 bases, with 10 bases left in between. Germline CDR1 reads SNHLY; CDR2 reads FYNNEI. DNA for the CDR3: TGTGCCAGCAGTGGGACTCTCAGCTCCTACGAGCAGTACTTC. Amino acid sequence: CASSGTLSSYEQYF.

This clone was picked up many times. Here the CDR3 DNA reads TGTGCCAGTAGTTTCACAAGGGGCCCTCGAGCTTTCTTT. Translation gives CASSFTRGPRAFF. The rearrangement joins TRBV19 to TRBJ1-1, with D perhaps TRBD1 (5 bases). The CDR3 sequence is 13 residues long. V lost 5 bases, J lost 10 bases, and 17 bases lay in between. Germline V gene data show CDR1 as LNHDA and CDR2 as SQIVND (reference sequence).

V is TRBV28 and J is TRBJ1-1; D unresolved. Per the germline V gene, CDR1 is MDHEN and CDR2 is SYDVKM. The CDR3 totals 15 residues. V lost 2 bases to trimming and J lost 1 base, with 11 bases between them. This CDR3 is CASSLGVAKNTEAFF. For the CDR3, the DNA is TGTGCCAGCAGTTTAGGAGTCGCAAAGAACACTGAAGCTTTCTTT. Full variable domain (remainder filled in from reference TRBV28 and TRBJ1-1): DVKVTQSSRYLVKRTGEKVFLECVQDMDHENMFWYRQDPGLGLRLIYFSYDVKMKEKGDIPEGYSVSREKKERFSLILESASTNQTSMYLCASSLGVAKNTEAFFGQGTRLTVV.